A single T cell receptor (beta chain) is shown here with its context. Its antigen is still unknown. The source of the sample is a study of CD8+CD57+ T cells in acquired aplastic anemia. Study-wide background: Recorded DNA amounts for sorted CD4+ and CD8+ cells had an average of approximately 3 ug. Healthy donor sequencing depth: some 10 million CD4+, roughly 11 million CD8+ reads. Study results and limitations: The CD8+ Simpson's diversity of patients and controls was not significantly different. Patients and controls shared 25 to 30 CD8+ CDR3 sequences.

The V end was cut by 7 bases, the J end by 1 base, with 17 bases between. The germline gives CDR1 SNHLY, CDR2 FYNNEI. CDR3 length: 15 amino acids. The study profiled TCR beta VDJ and CDR3 using genomic DNA as template. From the reads, TCRdb called clonotypes with MiXCR, one entry per CDR3 protein. The table has 130,000 or so distinct CDR3 sequences, 41% seen once. Sample: sorted CD4+, CD8+, or CD8+CD57+ T cells (not recorded which) from PBMCs. The sequence derives from a human donor in good health, serving as a control. The J gene is TRBJ2-7, the V gene TRBV2; D not certain. CDR3: CASTPPKTFSYEQYF. CDR3 nucleotides: TGTGCCAGCACCCCACCCAAGACATTTTCCTACGAGCAGTACTTC.